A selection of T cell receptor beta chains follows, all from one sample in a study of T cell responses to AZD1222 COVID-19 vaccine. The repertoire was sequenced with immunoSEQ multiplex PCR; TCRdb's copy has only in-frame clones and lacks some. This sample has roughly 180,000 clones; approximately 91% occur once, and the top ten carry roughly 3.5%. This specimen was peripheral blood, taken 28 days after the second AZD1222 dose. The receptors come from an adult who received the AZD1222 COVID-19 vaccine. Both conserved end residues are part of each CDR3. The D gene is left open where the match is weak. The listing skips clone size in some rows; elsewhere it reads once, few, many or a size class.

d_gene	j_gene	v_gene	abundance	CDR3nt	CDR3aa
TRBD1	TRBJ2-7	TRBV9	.	TGTGCCAGCAGCGTACAGGGGGCCTGGGACGAGCAGTACTTC	CASSVQGAWDEQYF
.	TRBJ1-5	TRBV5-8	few	TGTGCCAGCAGCTTGGCCGAATGGGCAAATAGCAATCAGCCCCAGCATTTT	CASSLAEWANSNQPQHF
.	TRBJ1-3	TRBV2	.	TGTGCCAGCAGTGAAGGGCGGGACTCTGGAAACACCATATATTTT	CASSEGRDSGNTIYF
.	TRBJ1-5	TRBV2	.	TGTGCCAGCAGTACCCGGGACGGGCTGAATCAGCCCCAGCATTTT	CASSTRDGLNQPQHF
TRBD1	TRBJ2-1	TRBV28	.	TGTGCCAGCAGTCCTCGACAGGGAAGCTCCTACAATGAGCAGTTCTTC	CASSPRQGSSYNEQFF
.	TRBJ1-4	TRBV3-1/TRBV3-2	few	TGTGCCAGCAGCCAGCGGAATAATGAAAAACTGTTTTTT	CASSQRNNEKLFF
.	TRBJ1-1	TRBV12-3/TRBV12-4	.	TGTGCCAGCAGCCCCACCCGGAACACTGAAGCTTTCTTT	CASSPTRNTEAFF
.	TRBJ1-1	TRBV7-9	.	TGTGCCAGCATCCCAACGGGGGTGAACACTGAAGCTTTCTTT	CASIPTGVNTEAFF
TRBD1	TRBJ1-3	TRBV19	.	TGTGCCAGTAGTATAGACACAGGGGAGCTCTGGGCTGGAAACACCATATATTTT	CASSIDTGELWAGNTIYF
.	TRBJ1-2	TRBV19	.	TGTGCCAGCGAGACAGCACGCTATGGAGGCTACACCTTC	CASETARYGGYTF
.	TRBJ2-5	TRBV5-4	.	TGTGCCAGCAGCTTGGAGGCGGGCGGCAGGGAGGGGGTGACCCAGTACTTC	CASSLEAGGREGVTQYF
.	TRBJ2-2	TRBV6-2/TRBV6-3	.	TGTGCCAGCAGCTCCGGGGAGCTGTTTTTT	CASSSGELFF
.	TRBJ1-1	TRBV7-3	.	TGTGCCAGCAGCTTAAGCGGTGGGCGAGCTTTCTTT	CASSLSGGRAFF
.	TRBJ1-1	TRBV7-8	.	TGTGCCAGCAGCTGGGGGACGGACGTTGAAGCTTTCTTT	CASSWGTDVEAFF
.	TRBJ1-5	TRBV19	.	TGTGCCAGTCAAACCGGGTCCCTGGGCCATCAGCCCCAGCATTTT	CASQTGSLGHQPQHF
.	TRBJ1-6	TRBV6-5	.	TGTGCCAGCAGCCACAGGGATCCACCCCTCCACTTT	CASSHRDPPLHF
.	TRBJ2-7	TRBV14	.	TGTGCCAGCAGCCACGAGGGCAAGAGCTCCTACGAGCAGTACTTC	CASSHEGKSSYEQYF
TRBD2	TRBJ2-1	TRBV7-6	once	TGTGCCAGCAGCCCGGCACGTAGCGGGAGGGCCAATGAGCAGTTCTTC	CASSPARSGRANEQFF
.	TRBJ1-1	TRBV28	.	TGTGCCAGCAGTGTACAGAGAACAAATGAAGCTTTCTTT	CASSVQRTNEAFF
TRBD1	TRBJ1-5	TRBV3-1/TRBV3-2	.	TGTGCCAGCAGCCCTACCGGGACAGGGAGCAATCAGCCCCAGCATTTT	CASSPTGTGSNQPQHF
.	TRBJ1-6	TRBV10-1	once	TGCGCCAGCAGTGAACAGAATTCACCCCTCCACTTT	CASSEQNSPLHF
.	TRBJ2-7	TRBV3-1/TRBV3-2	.	TGTGCCAGCAGCCTACGGTGGCGGGGCTCTGACGAGCAGTACTTC	CASSLRWRGSDEQYF
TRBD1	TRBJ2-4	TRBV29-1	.	TGCAGCGTTGAAGGGTGGGACAGGGGGGCCTTAGCCAAAAACATTCAGTACTTC	CSVEGWDRGALAKNIQYF
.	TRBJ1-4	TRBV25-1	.	TGTGCCAGCAGTTCTCGGCCTCGCGAAAAACTGTTTTTT	CASSSRPREKLFF
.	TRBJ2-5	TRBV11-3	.	TGTGCCAGCAGCTACAGTCCAGGGGAGACCCAGTACTTC	CASSYSPGETQYF
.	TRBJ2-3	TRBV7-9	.	TGTGCCAGCAGCTTGGGGCATTTGGGAGGAAGCACAGATACGCAGTATTTT	CASSLGHLGGSTDTQYF
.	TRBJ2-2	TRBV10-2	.	TGCGCCAGCAGAAAAGAGAACACCGGGGAGCTGTTTTTT	CASRKENTGELFF
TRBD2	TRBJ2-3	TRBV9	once	TGTGCCAGCAGCCGAGCGGGAGAGGAGACAGATACGCAGTATTTT	CASSRAGEETDTQYF
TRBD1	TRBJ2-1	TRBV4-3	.	TGCGCCAGCAGCCAAGATCGAGGGGGCGATGAGCAGTTCTTC	CASSQDRGGDEQFF
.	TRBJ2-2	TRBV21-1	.	TGTGCCAGCAGCAGCACAGCAAACACCGGGGAGCTGTTTTTT	CASSSTANTGELFF
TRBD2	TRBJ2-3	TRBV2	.	TGTGCCAGCAGTGAGGTCCTAGCGGGGGATACGCAGTATTTT	CASSEVLAGDTQYF
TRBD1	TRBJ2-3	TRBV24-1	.	TGTGCCACCAGTGATCGGCACAGGGGTGGGACAGATACGCAGTATTTT	CATSDRHRGGTDTQYF
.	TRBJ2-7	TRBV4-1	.	TGCGCCAGCAGCCAAGGGGGGAGCTCCTACGAGCAGTACTTC	CASSQGGSSYEQYF
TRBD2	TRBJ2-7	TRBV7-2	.	TGTGCCAGCAGCCGGACTAGCGAGAACTACGAGCAGTACTTC	CASSRTSENYEQYF
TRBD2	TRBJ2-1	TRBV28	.	TGTGCCAGCAGTTTATGGGAACTAGCGGGAGGGCCTGGGGAGCAGTTCTTC	CASSLWELAGGPGEQFF
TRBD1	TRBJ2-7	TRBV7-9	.	TGTGCCAGCAGCTTAGGGGGACTGACAGGGGGCAACTACGAGCAGTACTTC	CASSLGGLTGGNYEQYF
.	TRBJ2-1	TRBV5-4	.	TGTGCCAGCAGCCCGGGGGAGCGGTCCTACAATGAGCAGTTCTTC	CASSPGERSYNEQFF
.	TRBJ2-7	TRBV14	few	TGTGCCAGCAGCCAAGATTCGGGCAAGCAGTACTTC	CASSQDSGKQYF
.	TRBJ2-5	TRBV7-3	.	TGTGCCAGCAGCTCCGGAGCGAAAGAGACCCAGTACTTC	CASSSGAKETQYF
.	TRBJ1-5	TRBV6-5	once	TGTGCCAGCAGTTTAGGGGGGCCTCAGCCCCAGCATTTT	CASSLGGPQPQHF
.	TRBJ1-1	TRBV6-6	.	TGTGCCAGCGGGGTCCGGGATAGACCTTTCTTT	CASGVRDRPFF
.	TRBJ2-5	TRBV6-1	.	TGTGCCAGCAGTGAATCCAGTTGGGAGACCCAGTACTTC	CASSESSWETQYF
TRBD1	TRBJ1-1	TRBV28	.	TGTGCCAGCAGTTTATTTCGACAGGGGGCGAATACTGAAGCTTTCTTT	CASSLFRQGANTEAFF
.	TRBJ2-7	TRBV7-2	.	TGTGCCAGCAGCTTTGCATTAGGGTCCTACGAGCAGTACTTC	CASSFALGSYEQYF
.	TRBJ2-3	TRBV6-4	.	TGTGCCAGCAGTGACTCTCTTAGTATGGATACGCAGTATTTT	CASSDSLSMDTQYF
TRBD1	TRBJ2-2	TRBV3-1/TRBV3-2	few	TGTGCCAGCAGCCTAAGACAGGGGGCCGGGTTAGGGGAGCTGTTTTTT	CASSLRQGAGLGELFF
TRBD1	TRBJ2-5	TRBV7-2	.	TGTGCCAGCAGCTCGGGACAGGGGGCGCCAGAGACCCAGTACTTC	CASSSGQGAPETQYF
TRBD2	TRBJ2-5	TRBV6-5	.	TGTGCCAGCAGTTCGGCCGGGGGGATGGAGACCCAGTACTTC	CASSSAGGMETQYF
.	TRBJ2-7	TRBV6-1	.	TGTGCCAGCAGTGAAGTGAACAGACTCTACGAGCAGTACTTC	CASSEVNRLYEQYF
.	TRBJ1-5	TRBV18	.	TGTGCCAGCTCACCTACTAGCAATCAGCCCCAGCATTTT	CASSPTSNQPQHF
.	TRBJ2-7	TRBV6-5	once	TGTGCCAGCAGCGACTGGGACAACTCCTACGAGCAGTACTTC	CASSDWDNSYEQYF
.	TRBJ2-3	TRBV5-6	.	TGTGCCAGCAGCTGGGGACCGGTTGAGGTAGATACGCAGTATTTT	CASSWGPVEVDTQYF
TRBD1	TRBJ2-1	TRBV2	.	TGTGCCAGCAGTGGTCCTCCTAGGACAGGTGGCCTCGATGAGCAGTTCTTC	CASSGPPRTGGLDEQFF
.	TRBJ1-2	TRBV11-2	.	TGTGCCAGCAGCTTAGGCGCAGGCTCTTACTATGGCTACACCTTC	CASSLGAGSYYGYTF
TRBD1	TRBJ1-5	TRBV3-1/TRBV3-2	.	TGTGCCAGCAGCCAGGGGACAGTGCATCAGCCCCAGCATTTT	CASSQGTVHQPQHF
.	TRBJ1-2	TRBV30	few	TGTGCCTGGAGCTCCTCCGCTCCGGGTGGCTACACCTTC	CAWSSSAPGGYTF
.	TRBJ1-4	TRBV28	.	TGTGCCAGCAGTCGCCCCAGCGGGGGAGGAGTTGAAAAACTGTTTTTT	CASSRPSGGGVEKLFF
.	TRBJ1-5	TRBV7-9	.	TGTGCCAGCAGCTCTTCTTTTAGCAATCAGCCCCAGCATTTT	CASSSSFSNQPQHF
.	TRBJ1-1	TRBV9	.	TGTGCCAGCAGCGTAGGAGGCGTGGGGATGATCGCTGAAGCTTTCTTT	CASSVGGVGMIAEAFF
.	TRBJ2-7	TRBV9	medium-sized	TGTGCCAGCAGCGGGCCGGGAACCGAGCAGTACTTC	CASSGPGTEQYF